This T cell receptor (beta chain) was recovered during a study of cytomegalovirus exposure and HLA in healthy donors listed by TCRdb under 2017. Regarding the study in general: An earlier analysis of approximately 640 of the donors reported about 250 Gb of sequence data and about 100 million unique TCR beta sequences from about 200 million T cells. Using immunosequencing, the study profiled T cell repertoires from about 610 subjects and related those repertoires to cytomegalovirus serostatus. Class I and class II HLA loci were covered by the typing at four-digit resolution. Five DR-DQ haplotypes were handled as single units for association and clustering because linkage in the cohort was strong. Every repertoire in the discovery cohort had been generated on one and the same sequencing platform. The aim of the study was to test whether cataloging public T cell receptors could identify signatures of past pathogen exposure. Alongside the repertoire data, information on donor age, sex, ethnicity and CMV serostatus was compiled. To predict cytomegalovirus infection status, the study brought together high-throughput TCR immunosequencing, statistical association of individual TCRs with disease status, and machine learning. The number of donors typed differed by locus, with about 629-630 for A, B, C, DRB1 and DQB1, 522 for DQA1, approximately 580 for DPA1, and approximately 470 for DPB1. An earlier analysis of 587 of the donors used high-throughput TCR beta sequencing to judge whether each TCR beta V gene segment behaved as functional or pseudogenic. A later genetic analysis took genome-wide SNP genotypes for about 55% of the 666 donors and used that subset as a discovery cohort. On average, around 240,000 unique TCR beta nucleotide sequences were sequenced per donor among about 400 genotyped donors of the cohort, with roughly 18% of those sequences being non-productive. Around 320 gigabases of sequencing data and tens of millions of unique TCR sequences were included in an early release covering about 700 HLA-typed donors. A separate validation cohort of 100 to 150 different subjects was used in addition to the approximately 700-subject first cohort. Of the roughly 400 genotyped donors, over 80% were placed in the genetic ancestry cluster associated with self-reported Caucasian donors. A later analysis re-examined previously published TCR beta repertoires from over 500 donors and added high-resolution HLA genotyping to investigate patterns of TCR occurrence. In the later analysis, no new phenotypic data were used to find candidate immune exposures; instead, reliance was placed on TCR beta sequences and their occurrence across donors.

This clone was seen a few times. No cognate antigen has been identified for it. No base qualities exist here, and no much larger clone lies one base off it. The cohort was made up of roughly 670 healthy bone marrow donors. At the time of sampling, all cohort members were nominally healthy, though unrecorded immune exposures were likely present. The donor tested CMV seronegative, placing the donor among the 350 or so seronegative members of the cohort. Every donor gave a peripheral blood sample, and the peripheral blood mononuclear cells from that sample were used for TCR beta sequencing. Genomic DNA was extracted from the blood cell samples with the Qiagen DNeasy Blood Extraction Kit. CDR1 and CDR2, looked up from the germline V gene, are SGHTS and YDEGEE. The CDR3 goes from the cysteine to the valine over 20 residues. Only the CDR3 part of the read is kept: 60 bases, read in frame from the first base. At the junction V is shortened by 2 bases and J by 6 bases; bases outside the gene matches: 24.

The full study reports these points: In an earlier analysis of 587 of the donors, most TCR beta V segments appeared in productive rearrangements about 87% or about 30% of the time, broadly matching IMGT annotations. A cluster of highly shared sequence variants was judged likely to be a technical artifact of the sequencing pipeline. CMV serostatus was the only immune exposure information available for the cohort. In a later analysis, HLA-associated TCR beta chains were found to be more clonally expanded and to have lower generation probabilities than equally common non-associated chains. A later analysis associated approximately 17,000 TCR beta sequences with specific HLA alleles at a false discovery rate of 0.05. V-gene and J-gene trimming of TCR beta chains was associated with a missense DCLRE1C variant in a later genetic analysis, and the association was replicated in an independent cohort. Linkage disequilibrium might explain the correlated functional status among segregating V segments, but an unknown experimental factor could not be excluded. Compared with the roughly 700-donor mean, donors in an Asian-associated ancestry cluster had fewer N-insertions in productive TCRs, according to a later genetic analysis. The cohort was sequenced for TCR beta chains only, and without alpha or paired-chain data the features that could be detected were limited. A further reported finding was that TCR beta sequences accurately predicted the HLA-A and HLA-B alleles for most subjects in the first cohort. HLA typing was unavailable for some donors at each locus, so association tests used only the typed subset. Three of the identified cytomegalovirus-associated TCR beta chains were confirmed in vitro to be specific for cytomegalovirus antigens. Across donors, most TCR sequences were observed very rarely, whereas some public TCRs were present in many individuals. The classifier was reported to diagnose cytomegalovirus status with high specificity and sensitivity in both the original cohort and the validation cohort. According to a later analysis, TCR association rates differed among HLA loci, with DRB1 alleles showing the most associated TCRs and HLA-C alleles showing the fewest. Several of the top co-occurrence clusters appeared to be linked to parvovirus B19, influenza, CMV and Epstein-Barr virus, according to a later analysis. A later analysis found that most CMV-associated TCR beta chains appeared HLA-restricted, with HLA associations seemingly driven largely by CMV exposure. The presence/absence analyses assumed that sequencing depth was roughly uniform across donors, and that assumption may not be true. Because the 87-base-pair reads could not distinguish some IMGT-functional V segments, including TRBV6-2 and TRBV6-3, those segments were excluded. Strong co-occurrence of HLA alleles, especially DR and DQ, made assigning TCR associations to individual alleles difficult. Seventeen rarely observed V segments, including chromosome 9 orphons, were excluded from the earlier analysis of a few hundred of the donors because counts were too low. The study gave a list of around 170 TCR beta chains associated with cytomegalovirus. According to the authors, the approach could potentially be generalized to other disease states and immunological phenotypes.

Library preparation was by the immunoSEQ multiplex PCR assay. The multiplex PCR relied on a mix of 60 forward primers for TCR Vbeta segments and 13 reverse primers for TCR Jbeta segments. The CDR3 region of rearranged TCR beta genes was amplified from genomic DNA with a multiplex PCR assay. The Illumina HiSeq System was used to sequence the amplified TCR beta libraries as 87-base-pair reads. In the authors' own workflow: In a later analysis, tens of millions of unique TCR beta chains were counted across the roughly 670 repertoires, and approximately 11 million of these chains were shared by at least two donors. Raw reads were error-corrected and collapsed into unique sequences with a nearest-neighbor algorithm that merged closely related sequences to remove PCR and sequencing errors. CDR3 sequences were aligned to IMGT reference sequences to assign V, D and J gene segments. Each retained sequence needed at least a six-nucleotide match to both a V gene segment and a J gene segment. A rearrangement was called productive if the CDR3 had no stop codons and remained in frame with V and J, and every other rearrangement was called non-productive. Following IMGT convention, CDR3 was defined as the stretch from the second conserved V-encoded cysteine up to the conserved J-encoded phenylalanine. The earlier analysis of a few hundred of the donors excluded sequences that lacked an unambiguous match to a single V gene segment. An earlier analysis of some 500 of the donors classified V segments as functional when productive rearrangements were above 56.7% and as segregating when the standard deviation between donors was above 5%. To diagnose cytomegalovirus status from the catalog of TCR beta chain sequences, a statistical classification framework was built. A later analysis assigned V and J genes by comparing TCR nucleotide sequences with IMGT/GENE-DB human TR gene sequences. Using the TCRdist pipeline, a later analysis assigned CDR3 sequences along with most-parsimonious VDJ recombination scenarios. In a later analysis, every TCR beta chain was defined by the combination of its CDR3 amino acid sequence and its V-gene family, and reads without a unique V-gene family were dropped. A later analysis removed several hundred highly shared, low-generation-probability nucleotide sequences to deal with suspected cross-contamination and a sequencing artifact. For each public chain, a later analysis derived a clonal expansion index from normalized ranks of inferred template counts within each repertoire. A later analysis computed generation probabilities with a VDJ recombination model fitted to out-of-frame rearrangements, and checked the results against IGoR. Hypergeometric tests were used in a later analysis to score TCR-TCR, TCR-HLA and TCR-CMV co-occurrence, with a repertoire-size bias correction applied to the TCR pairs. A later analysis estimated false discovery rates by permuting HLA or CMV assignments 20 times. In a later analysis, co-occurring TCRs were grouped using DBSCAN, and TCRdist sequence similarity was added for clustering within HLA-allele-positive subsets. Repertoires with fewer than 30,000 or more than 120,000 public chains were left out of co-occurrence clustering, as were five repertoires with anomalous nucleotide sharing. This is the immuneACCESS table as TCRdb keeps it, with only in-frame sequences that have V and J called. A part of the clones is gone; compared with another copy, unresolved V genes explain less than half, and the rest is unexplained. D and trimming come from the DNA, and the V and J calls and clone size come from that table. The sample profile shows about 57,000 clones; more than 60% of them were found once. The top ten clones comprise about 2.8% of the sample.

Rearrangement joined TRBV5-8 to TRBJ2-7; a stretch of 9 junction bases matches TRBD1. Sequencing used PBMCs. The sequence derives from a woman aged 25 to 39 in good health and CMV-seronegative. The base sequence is TGTGCCAGCAGCTTTTCTATCTTTCCATCCCCGGGACAGGGATTAATCGAGCAGTACGTC. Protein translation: CASSFSIFPSPGQGLIEQYV.